Sequencing of this TCR beta chain was carried out in a study of response to subunit inactivated influenza vaccine. The germline V gene has CDR1 LNHNV and CDR2 YYDKDF (reference sequence). CDR3 size: 15 residues. Each CDR3 protein gets one entry after TCRdb re-called the RT-PCR reads with MiXCR. The table has a few hundred thousand distinct CDR3 sequences, approximately 10% seen once. To note about this clonotype: Compared with germline, one end of the junction differs, possibly owing to a read error.

This sample was also put to use in a study of T cells expressing NK-cell markers. As reported in that work: UMIs were included in TCR beta cDNA generated by 5'RACE template switching. In the group of eight sequenced donors, seven were HCMV-seropositive and one was seronegative.

This material consisted of PBMCs from blood, taken on the day of vaccination. The receptor was derived from a man over 45 who received an inactivated influenza vaccine. The rearrangement joins TRBV15 to TRBJ2-1; D may be TRBD1 (5 bases). The CDR3 DNA sequence: TGTACCACCAGCAGAGATCCAGGGTCCTACAATGAGCAGTTCTTC. As protein: CTTSRDPGSYNEQFF.